This TCR beta chain comes out of a study of blood T cell repertoires in COVID-19. Study-wide background: Acute and convalescent COVID-19 samples came from the United States, Italy and Spain. PBMCs, B-cell-depleted T cells, or T cells were the source of the cDNA or gDNA that made up the material.

In the source study's methods: Amplification of reference gene primers provided the estimated nucleated cell counts. Generated by immunoSEQ multiplex PCR, the TCRdb table keeps only in-frame clones and is missing some. V and J calls and clone size are given by that table; D and trimming were obtained from the DNA. Here the sample spans tens of thousands of clones, roughly 88% being singletons. The sequencing sample was made of peripheral blood. This TCR was sampled from a human donor in a cohort sampled during active COVID-19.

The CDR3 DNA reads TGTGCCAGCAGTGAATCAGGGGCCGCTGAAGCTTTCTTT. Its protein product is CASSESGAAEAFF. This chain joins TRBV6-1 and TRBJ1-1, with D perhaps TRBD1 (6 bases). The V gene's germline CDR1 is MNHNS and CDR2 SASEGT. Trimming stripped 2 bases from V and 6 bases from J, with 10 bases between. The CDR3 consists of 13 residues.